One sample yielded the 8 T cell receptor beta chains listed below, sequenced in a study of cytomegalovirus exposure and HLA in healthy donors. Profiled with immunoSEQ multiplex PCR; TCRdb holds only in-frame clones, not every one. The data show 200,000 or so clones, about four fifths seen once. Sequenced: PBMCs. These receptors were collected from a man aged 18 to 30 in good health and CMV-seropositive.

The V and J genes are TRBV30 and TRBJ1-3; D is perhaps TRBD1 (5 bases). V lost 5 bases, J lost 8 bases, and 13 bases lay in between. The germline V gene encodes CDR1 GTSNPN and CDR2 SVGIG (reference sequence). This CDR3 comprises 12 residues. CDR3 in DNA: TGTGCCTGGGCATCGAGGGACTACACCATATATTTT. Its protein is CAWASRDYTIYF.

CDR3 in amino acids: CASSGTPRNTIYF. The CDR3 bases are TGCGCCAGCAGCGGGACACCCAGAAACACCATATATTTT. The chain recombines TRBV4-1 with TRBJ1-3; possible D gene TRBD1, 6 bases. Trimming left V 5 bases short and J 5 bases short, with 10 bases between. Looked up from germline, CDR1 is MGHRA and CDR2 is YSYEKL. The CDR3 runs 13 residues.

The chain links TRBV12-5 to TRBJ1-3, with D perhaps TRBD1 (6 bases). Germline V gene data show CDR1 as LGHNT and CDR2 as FRNRAP. V lost 11 bases, J lost 3 bases, and 8 bases lay in between. The CDR3 length is 11 residues. In DNA, the CDR3 is TGTGCTTCAGGGGTTGGAAACACCATATATTTT. This translates into CASGVGNTIYF.

The CDR3 sequence: CASALLADLKTQYF. In DNA, the CDR3 is TGTGCCAGCGCACTTCTAGCGGACCTCAAGACCCAGTACTTC. The V call is TRBV28, the J call TRBJ2-5; 7 nucleotides align to TRBD2. This CDR3 has 14 residues. The V gene end was trimmed by 8 bases and the J gene end by 6 bases; junction bases not matched to a gene: 12. Germline CDR1 MDHEN, CDR2 SYDVKM.

The rearrangement joins TRBV27 to TRBJ2-6; a weak D match, TRBD2 (6 bases). Trimming cost V 8 bases and J 0 bases, with 11 bases left between them. CDR1 and CDR2 (germline): MNHEY, SMNVEV (reference sequence). This CDR3 is 15 amino acids long. CDR3 bases: TGTGCCAGCCGGGGGATCAGCTCTGGGGCCAACGTCCTGACTTTC. This gives the protein CASRGISSGANVLTF.

As concerns this clone: Its ends do not fully match the called genes, so a read error is possible. Here the CDR3 reads CASSQDLRGHETFF. In DNA form, the CDR3 reads TGCGCCAGCAGCCAAGATCTAAGGGGTCATGAAACTTTCTTT. The V gene is TRBV4-3, the J gene TRBJ1-1, with TRBD1 as a possible D gene (5 bases). Germline V gene data show CDR1 as LGHNA and CDR2 as YSLEER. The length of the CDR3 is 14 residues.

This clone was seen more than once but under ten times. The chain couples TRBV7-2 to TRBJ2-7; D is perhaps TRBD2 (6 bases). The CDR3 spans 17 residues. V was cut by 4 bases and J by 0 bases, with 19 bases left in between. Germline loops: CDR1 SGHTA, CDR2 FQGNSA. The CDR3 reads CASSSHLAFTSSYEQYF. CDR3 in DNA: TGTGCCAGCAGCTCACATCTAGCGTTCACTAGCTCCTACGAGCAGTACTTC.

V and J are TRBV27 and TRBJ2-7, with 12 nucleotides matching TRBD1. Germline V lookup: CDR1 MNHEY, CDR2 SMNVEV (reference sequence). This CDR3 region has 14 residues. Trimming removed 4 bases from V and 5 bases from J; junction bases left unmatched: 3. Written as DNA, the CDR3 is TGTGCCAGCAGTTCCGGGACAGGGGGCGACGAGCAGTACTTC. Translating it yields CASSSGTGGDEQYF.